This T cell receptor (beta chain) was observed in a study of blood T cells in healthy people across ages. Study-wide findings and caveats: Relative to aged donors, long-lived donors carried more naive CD4+ cells and displayed higher diversity. A strong correlation was found between TCR beta diversity and the percentage of naive T cells.

Primers used in a second PCR of roughly 6 to 11 cycles were a sample-barcoded 5' primer and a J-beta primer mix. There were at least 3 million CDR3-containing paired-end reads obtained from each sample. MiXCR was run by TCRdb on the 5' RACE reads, yielding one entry per CDR3 protein. The sample has roughly 1,800,000 distinct CDR3 sequences, 49% seen once. This CDR3 has 15 amino acids. Of note for this clonotype: Its antigen is not identified. An end of the junction differs from the germline gene, which may be a read error.

Sequenced: blood. This chain joins TRBV12-3 or TRBV12-4 and TRBJ1-2, with 7 bases identical to TRBD1. This TCR was recovered from a woman aged 40 to 49 in good health. The CDR3 reads CAGSLSTGEVRGYTF. For the CDR3, the DNA is TGTGCCGGCAGTTTAAGTACAGGGGAGGTTCGTGGCTACACCTTC.